Listed here are 14 T cell receptor beta chains from one sample, sequenced in a study of blood T cells in healthy people across ages. Alongside a J-beta primer mix, a sample-barcoded 5' primer served in a second PCR lasting about 7 to 12 cycles. TCRdb reprocessed the 5' RACE reads via MiXCR and lists one record per CDR3 protein. The data show hundreds of thousands of distinct CDR3 sequences, approximately 30% seen once. What was sequenced was blood. The receptors originated from a woman aged 80 or older in good health.

This clonotype came up a few times. Just one base apart from a much larger clone, this may be a read error. The chain combines TRBV5-6 with TRBJ2-7; D not certain. Trimming took 5 bases from V and 7 from J, leaving 16 bases between them. This CDR3 region has 13 residues. Germline CDR1 and CDR2: SGHDT and YYEEEE. The CDR3 bases are TGTGCCAGCAGGCCCACCGGACGAGCAGAGCAGTACTTC. Protein product: CASRPTGRAEQYF.

CDR3 nucleotide sequence: TGTGCCAGCAGTCAGGGGAAATTGAACACTGAAGCTTTCTTT. It specifies CASSQGKLNTEAFF. The chain is built from TRBV6-1 and TRBJ1-1; tentative D call: TRBD1 (6 bases). Trimming left V 5 bases short and J 0 bases short, with 10 bases between. The CDR3 length is 14 residues. Germline CDR1 is MNHNS and CDR2 is SASEGT.

As to this clonotype: A read error may account for a junction end that differs from germline. This chain connects TRBV20-1 to TRBJ1-2; weak D call: TRBD1 (6 bases). Germline CDR1 reads DFQATT; CDR2 reads SNEGSKA (reference sequence). The CDR3 length is 15 residues. CDR3 amino acids: CTSRGGSPGVDGCTF. CDR3 nucleotide sequence: TGCACTTCGAGGGGGGGAAGCCCCGGTGTGGATGGCTGCACCTTC.

V gene TRBV20-1 combines with J gene TRBJ2-7; 9 nucleotides line up with TRBD2. Germline CDR1 reads DFQATT; CDR2 reads SNEGSKA (reference sequence). This CDR3 has 13 residues. J gave up 5 bases and V 5 bases, and 7 bases lay outside the gene matches. CDR3 residues: CSAGGGARNEQYF. In DNA, the CDR3 is TGCAGTGCTGGCGGGGGGGCAAGAAACGAGCAGTACTTC.

J is TRBJ2-3 and V is TRBV4-2; 12 positions match TRBD2. Germline CDR1 LGHNA, CDR2 YNFKEQ. Losses at the gene ends were 1 base for V and 8 bases for J; bases not matched to a gene: 10. This CDR3 region has 17 residues. The CDR3 loop is CASSQGRLAGAMGTQYF. The CDR3 nucleotides are TGTGCCAGCAGCCAAGGGCGACTAGCGGGAGCGATGGGTACGCAGTATTTT.

This clonotype has just a few counts. The V call is TRBV4-1, the J call TRBJ1-1; D remains ambiguous. Germline CDR1 is MGHRA and CDR2 is YSYEKL. Between the trimmed V and J ends, which lost 0 bases and 8 bases, there was a span of 7 bases. The CDR3 is 12 residues long. CDR3 coding DNA: TGCGCCAGCAGCCAAGATAGGAGAGAAGCTTTCTTT. Its translation: CASSQDRREAFF.

V and J are TRBV27 and TRBJ1-5, with 8 bases aligning to TRBD1. With V trimmed by 6 bases and J by 4 bases, 11 bases remained unmatched. This CDR3 is built from 16 residues. The germline V gene encodes CDR1 MNHEY and CDR2 SMNVEV (reference sequence). CDR3: CASRQGGIGVNQPQHF. The CDR3, as DNA: TGTGCCAGCAGACAGGGGGGAATTGGGGTGAATCAGCCCCAGCATTTT.

This clonotype was seen a handful of times. A much larger clone lies one base from this, so it may be a read error. The chain is built from TRBV5-1 and TRBJ2-7, with a tentative D call TRBD1 (6 bases). The CDR3 is 13 amino acids. With 5 bases removed from V and 3 bases from J, the gap between germline ends came to 12 bases. Germline V gene data show CDR1 as SGHRS and CDR2 as YFSETQ. CDR3 coding DNA: TGCGCCAGCAGTCCAGGGGTCCGCTACGAGCAGTACTTC. It translates to CASSPGVRYEQYF.

This clonotype has just a few counts. The V and J genes are TRBV25-1 and TRBJ2-3; 12 bases map to TRBD2. Germline CDR1 and CDR2: MGHDK and SYGVNS. With V trimmed by 6 bases and J by 4 bases, 5 bases remained unmatched. This CDR3 has 15 amino acids. CDR3 loop: CASRRLAGAADTQYF. The CDR3 DNA sequence: TGTGCCAGCAGAAGACTAGCGGGGGCCGCAGATACGCAGTATTTT.

This chain joins TRBV28 and TRBJ2-3; 7 bases agree with TRBD1. After removal of 3 bases from V and 6 bases from J, the junction contained 6 bases not matched to a gene. The germline V gene encodes CDR1 MDHEN and CDR2 SYDVKM. The CDR3 consists of 14 residues. Here the CDR3 reads CASSLGQRWDTQYF. CDR3 DNA: TGTGCCAGCAGTTTGGGACAGCGGTGGGATACGCAGTATTTT.

This sequence joins TRBV29-1 and TRBJ1-1, with 7 bases lining up with TRBD1. The ends lost 4 bases at V and 1 base at J; junction bases unmatched: 6. The CDR3 is made up of 14 amino acids. From germline, CDR1 is SQVTM and CDR2 ANQGSEA. The CDR3 is CSVGLGGKNTEAFF. DNA for the CDR3: TGCAGCGTTGGACTAGGGGGCAAGAACACTGAAGCTTTCTTT.

This chain connects TRBV2 to TRBJ1-1; no clear D gene. V was cut by 7 bases and J by 2 bases, with 11 bases left in between. Germline CDR1 SNHLY, CDR2 FYNNEI. The CDR3 length is 13 residues. The CDR3 reads CASTEGQNTEAFF. CDR3 DNA: TGTGCCAGCACCGAGGGCCAAAACACTGAAGCTTTCTTT.

In the case of this clonotype: Being one base from a much bigger clone, this may be a read error. This chain joins TRBV7-8 and TRBJ2-1, with TRBD2 identical over 13 bases. CDR3 length: 16 residues. CDR1 is SGHVS and CDR2 is FQNEAQ in the germline V gene. V lost 0 bases, J lost 10 bases, and 6 bases stayed unmatched. CDR3 DNA sequence: TGTGCCAGCAGCTTAGCTGGGACTAGCGGGGCCCGGGAGCAGTTCTTC. This sequence encodes CASSLAGTSGAREQFF.

This clonotype was seen ten or more times. The chain links TRBV7-8 to TRBJ2-6; 8 bases agree with TRBD1. CDR3 length: 19 residues. Germline V gene data show CDR1 as SGHVS and CDR2 as FQNEAQ. V gave up 5 bases and J gave up 0 bases; unmatched junction bases: 12. Here the CDR3 DNA reads TGTGCCAGCAGCCTCCAGCAGGGGACAGGTCGCTCTGGGGCCAACGTCCTGACTTTC. Its translation: CASSLQQGTGRSGANVLTF.